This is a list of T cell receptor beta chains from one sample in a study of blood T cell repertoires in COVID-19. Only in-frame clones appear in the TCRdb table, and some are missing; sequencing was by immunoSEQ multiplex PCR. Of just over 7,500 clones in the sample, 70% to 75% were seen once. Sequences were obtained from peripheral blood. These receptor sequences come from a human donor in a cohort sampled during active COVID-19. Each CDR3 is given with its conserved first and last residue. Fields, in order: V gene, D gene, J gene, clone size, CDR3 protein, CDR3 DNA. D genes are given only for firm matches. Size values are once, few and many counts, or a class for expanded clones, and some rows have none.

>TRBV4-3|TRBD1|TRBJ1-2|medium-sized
CASSQDRTGVGGYTF
TGCGCCAGCAGCCAAGACCGGACAGGGGTGGGTGGCTACACCTTC
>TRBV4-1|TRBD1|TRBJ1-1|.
CASSQTGAPSTEAFF
TGCGCCAGCAGCCAGACAGGGGCCCCGAGCACTGAAGCTTTCTTT
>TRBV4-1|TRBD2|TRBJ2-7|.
CASSPGGGPYEQYF
TGCGCCAGCAGCCCCGGGGGAGGGCCATACGAGCAGTACTTC
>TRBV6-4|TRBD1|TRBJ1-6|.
CASSEAGGSNSPLHF
TGTGCCAGCAGTGAGGCAGGGGGCAGTAATTCACCCCTCCACTTT
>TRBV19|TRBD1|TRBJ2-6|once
CASSPRQGVFSGANVLTF
TGTGCCAGTAGTCCGAGACAGGGGGTCTTCTCTGGGGCCAACGTCCTGACTTTC
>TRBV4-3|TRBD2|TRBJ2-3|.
CASSQDWTSATDTQYF
TGCGCCAGCAGCCAAGACTGGACTAGCGCCACAGATACGCAGTATTTT
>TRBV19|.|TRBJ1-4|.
CASSWGVRETNEKLFF
TGTGCCAGTAGTTGGGGGGTCCGGGAAACTAATGAAAAACTGTTTTTT
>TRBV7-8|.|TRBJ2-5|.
CASSPTFGYRGQETQYF
TGTGCCAGCAGCCCGACTTTCGGGTATCGGGGGCAAGAGACCCAGTACTTC
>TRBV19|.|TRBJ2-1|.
CASSMGGDYNEQFF
TGTGCCAGTAGTATGGGAGGAGACTACAATGAGCAGTTCTTC
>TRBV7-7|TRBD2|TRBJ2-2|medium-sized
CASSPLPGTSDTGELFF
TGTGCCAGCAGCCCCCTTCCCGGGACTAGCGACACCGGGGAGCTGTTTTTT
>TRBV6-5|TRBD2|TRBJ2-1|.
CAISGRAASNEQFF
TGTGCCATTAGCGGGAGGGCCGCTTCCAATGAGCAGTTCTTC
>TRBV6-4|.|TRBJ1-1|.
CASSMDSQNTEAFF
TGTGCCAGCAGTATGGACAGCCAGAACACTGAAGCTTTCTTT
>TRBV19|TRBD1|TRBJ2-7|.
CASSIYPRQGSYEQYF
TGTGCCAGTAGTATATATCCCCGACAGGGCTCCTACGAGCAGTACTTC
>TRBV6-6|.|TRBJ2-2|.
CASSGRAGELFF
TGTGCCAGCAGTGGGAGAGCCGGGGAGCTGTTTTTT
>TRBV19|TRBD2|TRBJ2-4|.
CASSIGGGGPKNIQYF
TGTGCCAGTAGTATAGGCGGGGGGGGACCCAAAAACATTCAGTACTTC
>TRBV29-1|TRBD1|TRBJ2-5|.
CSVYRTGYQETQYF
TGCAGCGTTTACCGGACAGGCTATCAAGAGACCCAGTACTTC
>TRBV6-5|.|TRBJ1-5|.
CASSSGPYQPQHF
TGTGCCAGCAGCAGCGGACCGTATCAGCCCCAGCATTTT
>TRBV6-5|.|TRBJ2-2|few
CASSRVNTGELFF
TGTGCCAGCAGCAGGGTGAACACCGGGGAGCTGTTTTTT
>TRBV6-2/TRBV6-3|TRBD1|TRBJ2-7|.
CASSYSTRGRLRGFDEQYF
TGTGCCAGCAGTTACTCGACCAGGGGGCGCTTGAGGGGTTTTGACGAGCAGTACTTC
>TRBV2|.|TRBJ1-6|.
CASSEALTGLRLHF
TGTGCCAGCAGTGAAGCGCTTACGGGACTACGGCTCCACTTT
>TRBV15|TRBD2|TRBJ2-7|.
CATRDSLGLSYEQYF
TGTGCCACCAGAGATTCCCTGGGACTATCCTACGAGCAGTACTTC
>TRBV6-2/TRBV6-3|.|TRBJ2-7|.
CASSYPPGLTYEQYF
TGTGCCAGCAGTTACCCCCCGGGACTTACCTACGAGCAGTACTTC